The present TCR beta chain was sequenced within a study of beta chain features in type 1 diabetes. Germline loops: CDR1 SGHNT, CDR2 YYREEE (reference sequence). The CDR3 runs 15 residues. The V end was cut by 4 bases, the J end by 0 bases, with 13 bases between. This clone was picked up a small number of times. Isolated RNA was reverse transcribed in full, so expressed TCRB transcripts were sequenced. Using immunoSEQ multiplex PCR, the repertoire was profiled, and TCRdb retains in-frame clones only, with some absent. Of hundreds of thousands of clones listed, about a sixth are singletons. The rearrangement uses TRBV5-4 and TRBJ1-1; no definite D call. The sequencing sample was made of naive CD4+ T cells from blood. This receptor was obtained from a man in his late teens or twenties in good health. The CDR3 spells CASSVRADMNTEAFF. As DNA, the CDR3 is TGTGCCAGCAGCGTAAGGGCTGATATGAACACTGAAGCTTTCTTT.